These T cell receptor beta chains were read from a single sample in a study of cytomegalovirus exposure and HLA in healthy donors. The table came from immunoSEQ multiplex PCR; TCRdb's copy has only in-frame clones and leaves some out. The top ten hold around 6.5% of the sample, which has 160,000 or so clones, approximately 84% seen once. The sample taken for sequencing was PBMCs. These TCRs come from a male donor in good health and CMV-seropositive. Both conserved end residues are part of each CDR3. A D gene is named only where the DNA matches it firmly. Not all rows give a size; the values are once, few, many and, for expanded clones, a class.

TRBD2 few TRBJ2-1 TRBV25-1 CASSVAGEHEQFF TGTGCCAGCAGTGTAGCGGGAGAGCATGAGCAGTTCTTC
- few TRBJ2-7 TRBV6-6 CASGISGVSYEQYF TGTGCCAGCGGGATCTCCGGGGTATCCTACGAGCAGTACTTC
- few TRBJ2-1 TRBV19 CASSMITWSSYNEQFF TGTGCCAGTAGTATGATAACTTGGAGCTCCTACAATGAGCAGTTCTTC
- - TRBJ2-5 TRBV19 CASRGRGGQYF TGTGCCAGCAGGGGCAGGGGCGGTCAGTACTTC
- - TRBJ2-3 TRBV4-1 CASSQVKDTQYF TGCGCCAGCAGCCAAGTAAAAGATACGCAGTATTTT
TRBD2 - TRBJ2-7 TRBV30 CAWSSLLGLASGEQYF TGTGCCTGGAGTTCCCTCCTGGGACTAGCCTCGGGCGAGCAGTACTTC
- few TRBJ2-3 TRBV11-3 CASSTQGGAGTDTQYF TGTGCCAGCAGCACCCAAGGGGGGGCTGGGACAGATACGCAGTATTTT
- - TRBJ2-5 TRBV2 CASIQKETQYF TGTGCCAGCATACAGAAAGAGACCCAGTACTTC
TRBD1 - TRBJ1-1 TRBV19 CASSIVSGDRGAMNTEAFF TGTGCCAGTAGTATAGTTTCGGGCGACAGGGGTGCGATGAACACTGAAGCTTTCTTT
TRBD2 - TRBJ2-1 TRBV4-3 CASSPGTREGEQFF TGCGCCAGCAGCCCGGGGACTAGAGAAGGTGAGCAGTTCTTC
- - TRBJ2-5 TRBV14 CASSQETVEGRVQETQYF TGTGCCAGCAGCCAAGAAACGGTAGAGGGCCGGGTGCAAGAGACCCAGTACTTC
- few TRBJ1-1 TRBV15 CATSSAGTSFGTTEAFF TGTGCCACCAGCAGCGCCGGGACAAGCTTTGGGACCACTGAAGCTTTCTTT
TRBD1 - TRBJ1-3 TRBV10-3 CAIRPDRAGNTIYF TGTGCCATCAGACCCGACAGGGCTGGAAACACCATATATTTT
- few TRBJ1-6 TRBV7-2 CASSLESYSPLHF TGTGCCAGCAGCTTAGAATCGTATTCACCCCTCCACTTT
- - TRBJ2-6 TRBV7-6 CASSSGHSGANVLTF TGTGCCAGCAGCTCTGGGCATTCGGGGGCCAACGTCCTGACTTTC
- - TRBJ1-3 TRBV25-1 CASSATGSGNTIYF TGTGCCAGCAGTGCAACAGGGAGTGGAAACACCATATATTTT
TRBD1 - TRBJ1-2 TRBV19 CASHRGQGYGYTF TGTGCCAGCCACAGGGGGCAAGGCTATGGCTACACCTTC
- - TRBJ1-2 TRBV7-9 CSSSQEASGGYTF TGTTCCAGCAGCCAAGAGGCGTCGGGTGGCTACACCTTC
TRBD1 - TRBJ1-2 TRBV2 CASSDTGGRYGYTF TGTGCCAGCAGCGATACAGGGGGAAGATATGGCTACACCTTC
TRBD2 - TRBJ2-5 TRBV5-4 CASSETSGNSQETQYF TGTGCCAGCAGCGAGACTAGCGGGAATTCTCAAGAGACCCAGTACTTC